A single sample gave rise to the 17 T cell receptor beta chains below, sequenced in a study of vaccination and CD4 T cells after COVID-19 (dated by TCRdb to between 2021 and 2023). The protocol used for the library was PCR. Sequenced on an Illumina iSeq 100. At the Johns Hopkins FTIC core, DNA from the cultured CD4+ T cells underwent TCR sequencing with the Oncomine TCR Beta short-read assay. Starting from the raw public reads, TCRdb applied fastp trimming at Q25, assembled clones with MiXCR and retained in-frame beta chains. For every CDR3 protein sequence, its rows merge into one entry that carries the most common genes and DNA. Counted in this sample were 6,700 or so distinct CDR3 sequences; 35% of them appeared once. The ten most abundant clones make up under 30% of the sample. Read against the paper, the sample's treatment or condition label means: approximately 11-day PBMC culture with coronavirus spike peptide pools or control peptides (ViraFEST assay). CD4+ T cells from unexposed donors were collected before the COVID-19 pandemic (2011-2018).

Their antigens are not known. Sequences were obtained from CD4+ T cells from blood, cultured in vitro. These receptors came from a human donor in good health.

This clonotype was observed a handful of times. The V and J genes are TRBV7-6 and TRBJ2-7; 7 nucleotides agree with TRBD2. V shed 1 base, J shed 2 bases, and the junction held 2 bases outside the gene matches. This CDR3 has 14 amino acids. Germline V gene lookup returns CDR1 SGHVS and CDR2 FNYEAQ. The CDR3, as DNA: TGTGCCAGCAGCTTAGATCGGGGGGCCTACGAGCAGTACTTC. Translation: CASSLDRGAYEQYF.

The genes are TRBV20-1 and TRBJ1-2; 12 bases match TRBD1. Germline values: CDR1 DFQATT, CDR2 SNEGSKA (reference sequence). The CDR3 spans 13 residues. Trimming at V came to 5 bases and at J to 8 bases, leaving 6 bases not matched to a gene. CDR3 nucleotide sequence: TGCAGTGCTGGGGGGACAGGGGGCTCCGGCTACACCTTC. Encoded protein: CSAGGTGGSGYTF.

This clonotype is labeled medium-sized. The chain recombines TRBV19 with TRBJ1-2; 12 nucleotides line up with TRBD1. Germline assignment: CDR1 LNHDA and CDR2 SQIVND (reference sequence). The CDR3 contains 16 residues. J gave up 6 bases and V 4 bases, and 9 bases lay outside the gene matches. CDR3 amino acids: CASSRGRDRGQDGYTF. In DNA, the CDR3 is TGTGCCAGTAGTAGGGGACGGGACAGGGGGCAAGATGGCTACACCTTC.

This clonotype appeared once. The chain uses TRBV6-1 and TRBJ2-1, with D perhaps being TRBD1 or TRBD2 (6 bases each). The ends were cut back, 6 bases at V and 10 bases at J, with 19 bases in the middle. In germline, CDR1 is MNHNS, CDR2 SASEGT. The CDR3 has 14 residues. CDR3 residues: CASSPGGLKGEQFF. CDR3 sequence (DNA): TGTGCCAGCAGCCCCGGGGGCCTCAAAGGCGAGCAGTTCTTC.

This clonotype appeared a few times. The rearrangement links TRBV11-2 to TRBJ2-1; D unclear. The CDR3 consists of 12 residues. The V gene lost 5 bases and the J gene lost 8 bases, with 10 bases spanning the gap. The germline V gene has CDR1 SGHAT and CDR2 FQNNGV. The CDR3 DNA reads TGTGCCAGCAGCCCCACTATAGATGAGCAGTTCTTC. Its translation: CASSPTIDEQFF.

This chain joins TRBV19 and TRBJ2-3; TRBD1 agrees at 7 bases. The ends lost 4 bases at V and 2 bases at J; junction bases unmatched: 9. The CDR3 is made up of 16 amino acids. Per germline, CDR1 LNHDA and CDR2 SQIVND (reference sequence). CDR3 nucleotide sequence: TGTGCCAGTAGTAACAGGGGCGCCAAATACACAGATACGCAGTATTTT. As protein: CASSNRGAKYTDTQYF.

The chain links TRBV9 to TRBJ1-1; TRBD1 matches 7 bases. Germline V gene data show CDR1 as SGDLS and CDR2 as YYNGEE. V gave up 3 bases and J gave up 0 bases; unmatched junction bases: 5. This CDR3 has 15 amino acids. CDR3 sequence reads: CASSESGTVNTEAFF. The DNA for the CDR3 is TGTGCCAGCAGCGAGAGCGGGACAGTGAACACTGAAGCTTTCTTT.

V is TRBV20-1 and J is TRBJ1-1, with 10 nucleotides matching TRBD1. Germline CDR1 and CDR2: DFQATT and SNEGSKA (reference sequence). The ends lost 6 bases at V and 3 bases at J; junction bases unmatched: 7. This CDR3 is built from 14 residues. Written as DNA, the CDR3 is TGCAGTGCCCCGGACAGGGGGTGGGACACTGAAGCTTTCTTT. Protein: CSAPDRGWDTEAFF.

V and J are TRBV6-1 and TRBJ1-2; 7 bases are a match to TRBD1. CDR1 is MNHNS, CDR2 SASEGT, per germline. The V gene end was trimmed by 5 bases and the J gene end by 4 bases; junction bases not matched to a gene: 7. The CDR3 runs to 14 residues. The DNA for the CDR3 is TGTGCCAGCAGTCGCAATGACAGGGCCTATGGCTACACCTTC. This codes for CASSRNDRAYGYTF.

The J gene is TRBJ1-2, the V gene TRBV4-1; D not resolved. Germline CDR1 reads MGHRA; CDR2 reads YSYEKL. Trimming pared 0 bases from V and 5 bases from J, leaving 10 bases between. CDR3 length: 14 residues. The DNA of the CDR3 is TGCGCCAGCAGCCAAGAAGCCGGGAAGTATGGCTACACCTTC. Amino acids: CASSQEAGKYGYTF.

The chain is built from TRBV6-2 or TRBV6-3 and TRBJ2-3; perhaps TRBD1 as D (6 bases). The V and J ends lost 7 bases and 6 bases respectively, with 14 bases between them. The germline CDR1 and CDR2 sequences are MNHEY and SVGEGT. The CDR3 is made up of 13 amino acids. CDR3 coding DNA: TGTGCCAGCACTCGTACAGGGTCGGATACGCAGTATTTT. It yields the protein CASTRTGSDTQYF.

This clonotype was recorded only once. The chain links TRBV11-2 to TRBJ2-7, with 10 bases identical to TRBD1. CDR3 length equals 15 residues. Trimming cost V 5 bases and J 4 bases; bases outside gene matches: 8. In germline, CDR1 is SGHAT, CDR2 FQNNGV. CDR3 region: CASSSWTGGRYEQYF. The CDR3 coding sequence is TGTGCCAGCAGCAGCTGGACAGGGGGTCGGTACGAGCAGTACTTC.

This sequence joins TRBV2 and TRBJ2-7; D call uncertain. This CDR3 has 15 amino acids. V was pared by 5 bases and J by 5 bases, with 19 bases between. Germline loops: CDR1 SNHLY, CDR2 FYNNEI. CDR3 in amino acids: CASSNPRLYPHEQYF. In nucleotides, the CDR3 is TGTGCCAGCAGTAACCCCAGGTTGTATCCTCACGAGCAGTACTTC.

The V and J genes are TRBV20-1 and TRBJ1-5, with no clear D. V was pared by 7 bases and J by 6 bases, with 19 bases between. Per the germline V gene, CDR1 is DFQATT and CDR2 is SNEGSKA (reference sequence). The CDR3 has 14 residues. The CDR3 DNA sequence: TGCAGTGTTTCCGGGTCCCCCGGGGTTCAGCCCCAGCATTTT. Protein product: CSVSGSPGVQPQHF.

This chain links TRBV6-5 with TRBJ2-3; TRBD2 matches at 7 bases. Germline loops: CDR1 MNHEY, CDR2 SVGAGI. CDR3 size: 15 residues. The ends lost 0 bases at V and 3 bases at J; junction bases unmatched: 3. CDR3 residues: CASSYSGLGTDTQYF. In DNA form, the CDR3 reads TGTGCCAGCAGTTACTCAGGACTAGGAACAGATACGCAGTATTTT.

In this sample, this clonotype turned up a few times. The rearrangement uses TRBV7-9 and TRBJ1-1, with D unresolved. Trimming cost V 1 base and J 3 bases, with 3 bases left between them. The CDR3 has 12 residues. Germline V gene sequence: CDR1 SEHNR, CDR2 FQNEAQ (reference sequence). The CDR3, as DNA: TGTGCCAGCAGCTTAGTAGACACTGAAGCTTTCTTT. Protein sequence: CASSLVDTEAFF.

The J gene is TRBJ1-5, the V gene TRBV6-2 or TRBV6-3, with D unclear. CDR3 length: 12 amino acids. Germline V CDR1 and CDR2: MNHEY, SVGEGT. The V end lost 4 bases, the J end lost 7 bases, and 8 bases lay between the germline ends. CDR3 in amino acids: CASSLGRQPQHF. In nucleotides, the CDR3 is TGTGCCAGCAGTTTAGGACGGCAGCCCCAGCATTTT.